This TCR beta chain was sequenced in a study of blood T cell repertoires in COVID-19. Study-wide background: Collection of acute and convalescent COVID-19 samples took place in the United States, Italy and Spain. T cells, B-cell-depleted T cells, or PBMCs supplied cDNA or gDNA.

Clones were sequenced by immunoSEQ multiplex PCR, and TCRdb holds only the in-frame ones, with some missing. Among around 190,000 clones listed, nearly 90% were seen once. Recruited during active infection, patients (from Seattle) were subsequently followed longitudinally. The CDR3 is 14 residues long. Losses at the gene ends were 7 bases for V and 4 bases for J; bases not matched to a gene: 8. Germline lookup yields CDR1 SGHTA and CDR2 FQGNSA. Sequencing was carried out using peripheral blood. The V gene is TRBV7-2, the J gene TRBJ2-3; TRBD2 aligns across 7 bases. This receptor was identified in a man in his forties or fifties with COVID-19, enrolled during active disease. The CDR3 DNA sequence: TGTGCCAGCACCCAGAGGAGCGGGGCAGATACGCAGTATTTT. The encoded protein is CASTQRSGADTQYF.